This passage covers 27 T cell receptor beta chains from one sample sequenced in a study of T cell responses to AZD1222 COVID-19 vaccine. Profiling relied on immunoSEQ multiplex PCR, and the TCRdb table lists in-frame clones only, not all of them. The sample shows 95,000 to 150,000 clones, 65% to 90% of them seen only once. The sample here was peripheral blood, taken on day 0 of AZD1222 vaccination. Receptors originate from an adult in good health.

Only a few counts were recorded for this clone. The gene calls are TRBV18 and TRBJ2-2; D remains ambiguous. Germline V gene data show CDR1 as KGHSH and CDR2 as LQKENI. The CDR3 sequence is 16 residues long. The V end was cut by 0 bases, the J end by 0 bases, with 8 bases between. The CDR3 is CASSPPNLPNTGELFF. For the CDR3, the DNA is TGTGCCAGCTCACCACCGAACCTTCCGAACACCGGGGAGCTGTTTTTT.

The chain has TRBV4-1 and TRBJ1-4, with D unclear. The CDR3 runs 16 residues. The germline V and J ends were trimmed by 1 base and 5 bases, with 14 bases remaining between them. In germline, CDR1 is MGHRA, CDR2 YSYEKL. In DNA form, the CDR3 reads TGCGCCAGCAGCCAAGTATATGGGAGGCCAAATGAAAAACTGTTTTTT. It yields the protein CASSQVYGRPNEKLFF.

V is TRBV5-1 and J is TRBJ2-1; 8 positions agree with TRBD1. The germline gives CDR1 SGHRS, CDR2 YFSETQ. The V gene end was trimmed by 4 bases and the J gene end by 5 bases; junction bases not matched to a gene: 5. CDR3 size: 14 residues. This CDR3 is CASSGGTGHNEQFF. The CDR3 DNA reads TGCGCCAGCAGCGGTGGGACAGGCCACAATGAGCAGTTCTTC. Full variable domain (missing parts from reference TRBV5-1 and TRBJ2-1): KAGVTQTPRYLIKTRGQQVTLSCSPISGHRSVSWYQQTPGQGLQFLFEYFSETQRNKGNFPGRFSGRQFSNSRSEMNVSTLELGDSALYLCASSGGTGHNEQFFGPGTRLTVL.

This clone showed up just once. This chain connects TRBV9 to TRBJ1-6; 7 nucleotides line up with TRBD1. V shed 0 bases and J 7 bases; nucleotides not matched to a gene: 7. Looked up from germline, CDR1 is SGDLS and CDR2 is YYNGEE. This CDR3 is built from 16 residues. The CDR3 loop reads CASSVAEGGRNSPLHF. CDR3 DNA: TGTGCCAGCAGCGTAGCTGAAGGGGGCCGAAATTCACCCCTCCACTTT.

The CDR3, as DNA: TGCGCCAGCAGTGCGTCACAGGGGATGGAGACCCAGTACTTC. Encoded protein: CASSASQGMETQYF. The rearrangement links TRBV10-2 to TRBJ2-5, with 7 positions matching TRBD1. The CDR3 runs 14 residues. Germline-derived CDR1 and CDR2 are WSHSY and SAAADI. V lost 4 bases to trimming and J lost 5 bases; unmatched junction nucleotides: 7.

This chain's CDR3 is CASSYGGTGYEKLFF. Here the CDR3 DNA reads TGTGCCAGCAGTTACGGGGGGACTGGGTACGAAAAACTGTTTTTT. The J gene is TRBJ1-4, the V gene TRBV6-2 or TRBV6-3, with a weak D call TRBD1 (5 bases). The CDR3 has 15 residues. Looked up from germline, CDR1 is MNHEY and CDR2 is SVGEGT. V lost 2 bases to trimming and J lost 8 bases, with 15 bases between them.

The chain employs TRBV28 and TRBJ2-7, with 10 positions matching TRBD2. Trimming at V came to 7 bases and at J to 0 bases, leaving 6 bases not matched to a gene. CDR3 length: 15 amino acids. The V gene's germline CDR1 is MDHEN and CDR2 SYDVKM. CDR3 in amino acids: CASTRTSGFSYEQYF. The CDR3 DNA reads TGTGCCAGCACAAGGACTAGCGGATTCTCCTACGAGCAGTACTTC. The full variable domain, its missing parts supplied by reference TRBV28 and TRBJ2-7, is DVKVTQSSRYLVKRTGEKVFLECVQDMDHENMFWYRQDPGLGLRLIYFSYDVKMKEKGDIPEGYSVSREKKERFSLILESASTNQTSMYLCASTRTSGFSYEQYFGPGTRLTVT.

The CDR3 here is CASGWTGSGNSLEQFF. The CDR3 DNA is TGTGCTAGTGGTTGGACGGGGAGCGGGAACTCGCTTGAGCAGTTCTTC. The chain links TRBV12-5 to TRBJ2-1; TRBD2 matches at 7 bases. CDR3 length equals 16 residues. In germline, CDR1 is LGHNT, CDR2 FRNRAP. The V gene end was trimmed by 4 bases and the J gene end by 9 bases; junction bases not matched to a gene: 15. The entire variable domain, with the rest obtained from reference TRBV12-5 and TRBJ2-1, is as follows: DARVTQTPRHKVTEMGQEVTMRCQPILGHNTVFWYRQTMMQGLELLAYFRNRAPLDDSGMPKDRFSAEMPDATLATLKIQPSEPRDSAVYFCASGWTGSGNSLEQFFGPGTRLTVL.

This chain connects TRBV6-5 to TRBJ1-1; D not certain. The ends were cut back, 6 bases at V and 4 bases at J, with 15 bases in the middle. CDR1 and CDR2 (germline): MNHEY, SVGAGI. The CDR3 contains 14 residues. As DNA, the CDR3 is TGTGCCAGCAGCCCGGCCGGGGAACCCACTGAAGCTTTCTTT. This translates into CASSPAGEPTEAFF.

The chain is built from TRBV10-3 and TRBJ1-2; D remains ambiguous. Looked up from germline, CDR1 is ENHRY and CDR2 is SYGVKD. The V gene lost 11 bases and the J gene lost 4 bases, with 17 bases spanning the gap. The CDR3 runs to 13 residues. The CDR3 DNA sequence: TGTGCCCTGCGTGGCTCCGCGGGCTATGGCTACACCTTC. The encoded protein is CALRGSAGYGYTF.

This chain joins TRBV6-2 or TRBV6-3 and TRBJ1-5; maybe TRBD1 (5 bases). Germline CDR1 MNHEY, CDR2 SVGEGT. The CDR3 sequence is 14 residues long. V shed 5 bases and J shed 3 bases, with 11 bases lying between them. Here the CDR3 reads CASSQGTINQPQHF. The CDR3 region has the DNA TGTGCCAGCAGTCAAGGGACCATCAATCAGCCCCAGCATTTT.

This clone was found a few times. The V and J genes are TRBV5-1 and TRBJ1-2; 8 nucleotides agree with TRBD1. V was clipped by 0 bases and J by 5 bases; unmatched bases: 9. The CDR3 extends over 16 amino acids. CDR1 is SGHRS, CDR2 YFSETQ, per germline. This chain's CDR3 is CASSLEGQGPPYGYTF. CDR3 sequence (DNA): TGCGCCAGCAGCTTGGAAGGACAGGGACCGCCATATGGCTACACCTTC.

V and J are TRBV28 and TRBJ1-6; D may be TRBD1 (5 bases). Deletions cut 5 bases from V and 1 base from J, with 12 bases between. Germline assignment: CDR1 MDHEN and CDR2 SYDVKM. The CDR3 runs 16 residues. CDR3 DNA sequence: TGTGCCAGCAGTCCGGGGACGCGATCCTATAATTCACCCCTCCACTTT. Its protein product is CASSPGTRSYNSPLHF. The full variable domain, with the rest looked up from reference TRBV28 and TRBJ1-6, is DVKVTQSSRYLVKRTGEKVFLECVQDMDHENMFWYRQDPGLGLRLIYFSYDVKMKEKGDIPEGYSVSREKKERFSLILESASTNQTSMYLCASSPGTRSYNSPLHFGNGTRLTVT.

The chain employs TRBV30 and TRBJ1-4; 8 bases line up with TRBD1. With 3 bases clipped from V and 6 bases from J, the junction kept 6 bases outside the gene matches. The germline V gene encodes CDR1 GTSNPN and CDR2 SVGIG (reference sequence). The CDR3 extends over 14 amino acids. CDR3: CAWRPGQEDEKLFF. CDR3 coding DNA: TGTGCCTGGAGACCGGGACAGGAGGATGAAAAACTGTTTTTT.

Only a few counts were recorded for this clone. The chain joins TRBV19 to TRBJ2-7; D perhaps matches TRBD1 (5 bases). The V gene lost 3 bases and the J gene lost 9 bases, with 9 bases spanning the gap. Germline V CDR1 and CDR2: LNHDA, SQIVND (reference sequence). The CDR3 is made up of 11 amino acids. Here the CDR3 reads CASSIRDTQYF. In DNA form, the CDR3 reads TGTGCCAGTAGTATCAGGGATACGCAGTACTTC.

The chain joins TRBV6-6 to TRBJ1-1; weak D call: TRBD1 (5 bases). This CDR3 has 15 residues. Trimming pared 5 bases from V and 1 base from J, leaving 14 bases between. The germline V gene has CDR1 MNHNY and CDR2 SVGAGI (reference sequence). For the CDR3, the DNA is TGTGCCAGCAGTCCACCCGGGGACGGGAACACTGAAGCTTTCTTT. As protein: CASSPPGDGNTEAFF.

The chain uses TRBV3-1 (or the pseudogene TRBV3-2) and TRBJ2-3, with 8 bases matching TRBD1. CDR1 and CDR2 from the germline V gene are LGHDT and YNNKEL (reference sequence). The CDR3 is 16 residues long. V shed 6 bases, J shed 6 bases, and the junction held 14 bases outside the gene matches. CDR3 sequence (DNA): TGTGCCAGCAGGGCCAGGGGGCGGCCATCCCCCGATACGCAGTATTTT. Translating it yields CASRARGRPSPDTQYF.

The chain is built from TRBV10-3 and TRBJ1-5, with TRBD1 as a possible D gene (6 bases). Looked up from germline, CDR1 is ENHRY and CDR2 is SYGVKD. The CDR3 totals 15 residues. V shed 6 bases and J shed 0 bases, with 12 bases lying between them. In nucleotides, the CDR3 is TGTGCCATCAGCACAGGGTCCTATAGCAATCAGCCCCAGCATTTT. The encoded protein is CAISTGSYSNQPQHF.

The genes are TRBV4-2 and TRBJ1-4, with 8 nucleotides matching TRBD1. The CDR3 has 18 residues. From germline, CDR1 is LGHNA and CDR2 YNFKEQ. Trimming removed 0 bases from V and 8 bases from J; junction bases left unmatched: 14. Here the CDR3 reads CASSQDAYQTGVSEKLFF. CDR3 DNA: TGTGCCAGCAGCCAAGACGCATACCAGACAGGGGTTAGCGAAAAACTGTTTTTT.

The V gene is TRBV5-4, the J gene TRBJ1-2; D unresolved. Between the trimmed V and J ends, which lost 4 bases and 4 bases, there was a span of 14 bases. CDR3 length equals 14 residues. Germline-derived CDR1 and CDR2 are SGHNT and YYREEE (reference sequence). The CDR3 bases are TGTGCCAGCAGCCCGAGGGCCCGCCCCTATGGCTACACCTTC. Protein sequence: CASSPRARPYGYTF.

The chain carries TRBV6-5 and TRBJ1-2, with 7 bases fitting TRBD1. Looked up from germline, CDR1 is MNHEY and CDR2 is SVGAGI. With 6 bases clipped from V and 5 bases from J, the junction kept 6 bases outside the gene matches. CDR3 length: 13 residues. CDR3 amino acids: CASRASGGYGYTF. CDR3 bases: TGTGCCAGCAGGGCGTCAGGGGGGTATGGCTACACCTTC.

V and J are TRBV28 and TRBJ1-2; tentatively, D is TRBD1 (6 bases). V was pared by 4 bases and J by 9 bases, with 15 bases between. From germline, CDR1 is MDHEN and CDR2 SYDVKM. The CDR3 is made up of 13 amino acids. DNA of the CDR3: TGTGCCAGCAGTTATTCGGCAGGGACACGCTACACCTTC. As protein: CASSYSAGTRYTF.

The chain uses TRBV28 and TRBJ2-3; no reliable D call. The V end lost 5 bases, the J end lost 2 bases, and 2 bases lay between the germline ends. This CDR3 contains 11 residues. Per the germline V gene, CDR1 is MDHEN and CDR2 is SYDVKM. CDR3 sequence (DNA): TGTGCCAGCAGTCTCACAGATACGCAGTATTTT. Its translation is CASSLTDTQYF.

J is TRBJ1-1 and V is TRBV11-1, with TRBD1 identical over 8 bases. The J segment lost 1 base and the V segment lost 5 bases, leaving 6 bases of the junction unmatched. The CDR3 is 15 residues long. Per germline, CDR1 SGHAT and CDR2 FQDESV (reference sequence). The CDR3 is CASSDAGTGNTEAFF. CDR3 DNA sequence: TGTGCCAGCAGCGACGCCGGGACAGGGAACACTGAAGCTTTCTTT. Combining the CDR3 with reference TRBV11-1 and TRBJ1-1 gives the whole variable domain EAEVAQSPRYKITEKSQAVAFWCDPISGHATLYWYRQILGQGPELLVQFQDESVVDDSQLPKDRFSAERLKGVDSTLKIQPAELGDSAMYLCASSDAGTGNTEAFFGQGTRLTVV.

The chain joins TRBV6-4 to TRBJ1-1; 7 bases align to TRBD1. CDR1 is MRHNA, CDR2 SNTAGT, per germline. The ends lost 0 bases at V and 1 base at J; junction bases unmatched: 2. The CDR3 length is 15 residues. The CDR3: CASSDSGTENTEAFF. The CDR3 region has the DNA TGTGCCAGCAGTGACTCCGGGACAGAGAACACTGAAGCTTTCTTT.

This clone has only a few counts. The chain couples TRBV12-3 or TRBV12-4 to TRBJ2-3; TRBD1 agrees at 7 bases. The length of the CDR3 is 13 residues. The J segment lost 3 bases and the V segment lost 5 bases, leaving 2 bases of the junction unmatched. CDR3 coding DNA: TGTGCCAGCAGTCGACAGGGAACAGATACGCAGTATTTT. It yields the protein CASSRQGTDTQYF.

V is TRBV5-1 and J is TRBJ2-3, with D tentatively TRBD1 (5 bases). Per germline, CDR1 SGHRS and CDR2 YFSETQ. V was shortened by 4 bases and J by 2 bases, with 14 bases between the two germline ends. CDR3 size: 15 residues. The CDR3 protein is CASSNDRPITDTQYF. CDR3 sequence (DNA): TGCGCCAGCAGCAACGACAGACCCATCACAGATACGCAGTATTTT. Using reference TRBV5-1 and TRBJ2-3 for the parts outside the CDR3, the full variable domain is KAGVTQTPRYLIKTRGQQVTLSCSPISGHRSVSWYQQTPGQGLQFLFEYFSETQRNKGNFPGRFSGRQFSNSRSEMNVSTLELGDSALYLCASSNDRPITDTQYFGPGTRLTVL.